The next 18 T cell receptor beta chains were all read from a single sample in a study of CD8 T cells in ankylosing spondylitis. TCRdb processed the 5' RACE reads anew with MiXCR; each CDR3 protein has one entry. This sample has 150,000 to 200,000 distinct CDR3 sequences; around a third occur once, and the top ten carry 4.5% to 6%. Sequencing used synovial fluid, either unsorted or a sorted T cell fraction (not recorded which). The source of these receptors is a male donor with ankylosing spondylitis.

This clonotype was observed a handful of times. The CDR3 loop is CAISAGQLVSNQPQHF. Written as DNA, the CDR3 is TGTGCCATCAGCGCGGGACAGCTTGTTAGCAATCAGCCCCAGCATTTT. V gene TRBV10-3 combines with J gene TRBJ1-5; TRBD1 matches 7 bases. V shed 6 bases, J shed 0 bases, and the junction held 8 bases outside the gene matches. CDR1 is ENHRY, CDR2 SYGVKD, per germline. The CDR3 is 16 residues long.

The CDR3 nucleotides read TGTGCCTGGTCCGGGACCAACATCTACAATGAGCAGTTCTTC. This translates into CAWSGTNIYNEQFF. The chain is built from TRBV30 and TRBJ2-1; D is perhaps TRBD1 or TRBD2 (5 bases each). CDR1 is GTSNPN, CDR2 SVGIG, per germline (reference sequence). The CDR3 spans 14 residues. Between the trimmed V and J ends, which lost 5 bases and 3 bases, there was a span of 14 bases.

This clonotype was observed a handful of times. The genes are TRBV21-1 and TRBJ1-5; the table gives TRBD1 as D, unverified against the DNA. TRBV21-1 is classified as a pseudogene. The CDR3 sequence is 17 residues long. The CDR3 DNA reads as TGTGCCAGCAGCAAAGCGCATTCCGGGACAGGACTATCGACCCAGCATTTT. Translation: CASSKAHSGTGLSTQHF.

This clonotype appeared many times. V and J are TRBV5-1 and TRBJ2-5; maybe TRBD2 (5 bases). Trimming removed 1 base from V and 4 bases from J, with 14 bases in between. The CDR3 totals 15 residues. CDR1 is SGHRS, CDR2 YFSETQ, per germline. The CDR3: CASSLPLAVGETQYF. The CDR3 nucleotides read TGCGCCAGCAGCTTGCCTCTAGCTGTCGGAGAGACCCAGTACTTC.

The chain joins TRBV5-6 to TRBJ1-1; D is uncertain. This CDR3 region has 12 residues. Trimming pared 4 bases from V and 5 bases from J, leaving 9 bases between. Germline-derived CDR1 and CDR2 are SGHDT and YYEEEE. CDR3 sequence: CASSGVGTEAFF. For the CDR3, the DNA is TGTGCCAGCAGCGGGGTGGGGACTGAAGCTTTCTTT.

V and J are TRBV5-6 and TRBJ1-2; 7 bases line up with TRBD1. The trim removed 0 bases at V and 6 bases at J, leaving 8 bases unmatched. The CDR3 is 15 residues long. Germline CDR1 is SGHDT and CDR2 is YYEEEE. CDR3 nucleotide sequence: TGTGCCAGCAGCTTGGGAGACAGGGAAATCCATGGCTACACCTTC. Translation: CASSLGDREIHGYTF. The full variable domain, in which reference TRBV5-6 and TRBJ1-2 provide the parts outside the CDR3, is DAGVTQSPTHLIKTRGQQVTLRCSPKSGHDTVSWYQQALGQGPQFIFQYYEEEERQRGNFPDRFSGHQFPNYSSELNVNALLLGDSALYLCASSLGDREIHGYTFGSGTRLTVV.

The J gene is TRBJ2-2, the V gene TRBV20-1; D is possibly TRBD1 (5 bases). CDR1 and CDR2 from the germline V gene are DFQATT and SNEGSKA (reference sequence). V lost 6 bases and J lost 4, with 15 bases in between. The CDR3 spans 14 residues. Written as DNA, the CDR3 is TGCAGTGCCCCAGGGAAATCAACCACCGGGGAGCTGTTTTTT. Translation: CSAPGKSTTGELFF.

This clonotype showed up just a few times. The J gene is TRBJ2-1, the V gene TRBV29-1; 10 bases are a match to TRBD1. The CDR3 totals 16 residues. Germline V gives CDR1 SQVTM, CDR2 ANQGSEA. The V gene end was trimmed by 6 bases and the J gene end by 0 bases; junction bases not matched to a gene: 8. The CDR3 coding sequence is TGCAGCGTGAGGACAGGGGGTTCCAGCTCCTACAATGAGCAGTTCTTC. This encodes CSVRTGGSSSYNEQFF.

The rearrangement links TRBV9 to TRBJ2-1; D is perhaps TRBD1 or TRBD2 (5 bases each). The CDR3 loop spans 18 amino acids. Germline V gene sequence: CDR1 SGDLS, CDR2 YYNGEE. The germline V and J ends were trimmed by 0 bases and 4 bases, with 20 bases remaining between them. This CDR3 is CASSVAPGTPGGYNEQFF. Here the CDR3 DNA reads TGTGCCAGCAGCGTAGCCCCAGGGACGCCAGGCGGGTACAATGAGCAGTTCTTC.

There are a few counts of this clonotype. The chain couples TRBV29-1 to TRBJ1-1; D is undetermined. Germline CDR1 and CDR2: SQVTM and ANQGSEA. V was shortened by 6 bases and J by 0 bases, with 17 bases between the two germline ends. The CDR3 loop spans 15 amino acids. CDR3 region: CSVVAGSPMNTEAFF. Here the CDR3 DNA reads TGCAGCGTGGTGGCGGGGAGCCCGATGAACACTGAAGCTTTCTTT.

The chain has TRBV3-1 and TRBJ1-1; unclear D gene. The CDR3 covers 14 residues. V gave up 7 bases and J gave up 7 bases, with 19 bases separating them. CDR1 and CDR2 from the germline V gene are LGHDT and YNNKEL (reference sequence). DNA of the CDR3: TGTGCCAGCACTGCCATGTCAGGCGCACGTGAAGCTTTCTTT. This codes for CASTAMSGAREAFF.

This clonotype has just a few counts. The chain uses TRBV5-1 and TRBJ2-7, with 9 bases aligning to TRBD1. Germline loops: CDR1 SGHRS, CDR2 YFSETQ. CDR3 length equals 15 residues. J was trimmed by 6 bases and V by 2 bases; bases with no gene match: 9. CDR3 in amino acids: CASSLGDRDFAEQYF. Written as DNA, the CDR3 is TGCGCCAGCAGCTTAGGGGACAGGGATTTCGCCGAGCAGTACTTC.

This clonotype showed up just a few times. This chain connects TRBV4-2 to TRBJ1-5; D gene unclear. Germline V lookup: CDR1 LGHNA, CDR2 YNFKEQ. V was cut by 0 bases and J by 3 bases, with 12 bases left in between. There are 16 residues in the CDR3. Here the CDR3 reads CASSQEGQSLNQPQHF. The CDR3 nucleotides are TGTGCCAGCAGCCAAGAAGGTCAGAGCCTCAATCAGCCCCAGCATTTT.

V usage is TRBV5-4 and J usage is TRBJ2-7; no firm D call. V lost 0 bases, J lost 5 bases, and 9 bases lay in between. CDR3 length: 13 residues. Germline CDR1 is SGHNT and CDR2 is YYREEE (reference sequence). CDR3 in amino acids: CASSLAQRNEQYF. The CDR3 coding sequence is TGTGCCAGCAGCTTGGCACAGCGAAACGAGCAGTACTTC. The whole variable domain, filled in from reference TRBV5-4 and TRBJ2-7, reads ETGVTQSPTHLIKTRGQQVTLRCSSQSGHNTVSWYQQALGQGPQFIFQYYREEENGRGNFPPRFSGLQFPNYSSELNVNALELDDSALYLCASSLAQRNEQYFGPGTRLTVT.

The chain couples TRBV20-1 to TRBJ2-1; D is possibly TRBD2 (7 bases). The V gene's germline CDR1 is DFQATT and CDR2 SNEGSKA (reference sequence). This CDR3 is 16 amino acids long. Deletions cut 4 bases from V and 0 bases from J, with 16 bases between. The CDR3 DNA reads TGCAGTGCTACCTTAGGGGGGGCAGGCTCCTACAATGAGCAGTTCTTC. It codes for CSATLGGAGSYNEQFF.

This clonotype came up a few times. V gene TRBV18 combines with J gene TRBJ1-5, with D perhaps TRBD1 (5 bases). The CDR3 has 15 residues. Deletions cut 8 bases from V and 2 bases from J, with 16 bases between. Germline CDR1 reads KGHSH; CDR2 reads LQKENI. CDR3 bases: TGTGCCAGCCACGACAGTATGGGTGGCAATCAGCCCCAGCATTTT. Translated: CASHDSMGGNQPQHF.

This clonotype was counted only a few times. The chain links TRBV27 to TRBJ1-2; D gene unclear. Germline lookup yields CDR1 MNHEY and CDR2 SMNVEV (reference sequence). V gave up 6 bases and J gave up 0 bases, with 8 bases separating them. The CDR3 extends over 13 amino acids. The DNA for the CDR3 is TGTGCCAGCAGCCGCACGGCTAACTATGGCTACACCTTC. Residues: CASSRTANYGYTF.

This clonotype was recorded a few times. This chain joins TRBV12-3 or TRBV12-4 and TRBJ1-1, with 7 bases lining up with TRBD1. This CDR3 has 14 amino acids. V lost 6 bases to trimming and J lost 1 base; unmatched junction nucleotides: 5. The CDR3 coding sequence is TGTGCCAGCAGGCCGCGACAGGGGAACACTGAAGCTTTCTTT. It encodes CASRPRQGNTEAFF.